The rows below give T cell receptor beta chains drawn from one sample of a study of response to subunit inactivated influenza vaccine. TCRdb re-derived calls from the RT-PCR reads in MiXCR, one entry per CDR3 protein. The sample carries a few hundred thousand distinct CDR3 sequences, around 13% recorded once. Sample: PBMCs from blood, taken approximately 12 days after vaccination. The source of these receptors is a man aged 45-60 years who received an inactivated influenza vaccine. The CDR3 runs from the conserved cysteine through the conserved F or W. The order of the fields is J gene, clone size, V gene, D gene, CDR3 protein, CDR3 DNA. D genes are given only for firm matches. A row's size may be missing; if present it is once, few, many or a size class.

TRBJ1-2,few,TRBV6-1,-,CASSESIGTTNYGYTF,TGTGCCAGCAGTGAATCAATCGGCACAACTAACTATGGCTACACCTTC
TRBJ2-1,-,TRBV20-1,-,CSSLPGGREEQFF,TGCAGCTCGCTCCCAGGTGGCCGGGAGGAGCAGTTCTTC
TRBJ2-7,-,TRBV7-2,TRBD2,CASSPSGISSYEQYF,TGTGCCAGCAGCCCTAGCGGGATCAGCTCCTACGAGCAGTACTTC
TRBJ2-1,few,TRBV4-3,-,CASSQDRRTSYNEQFF,TGCGCCAGCAGCCAAGATCGCCGCACGTCCTACAATGAGCAGTTCTTC
TRBJ2-7,-,TRBV27,-,CASSLSIGADLYEQYF,TGTGCCAGCAGTTTATCCATCGGGGCCGACCTCTACGAGCAGTACTTC
TRBJ2-2,few,TRBV7-8,-,CASNHNTGELFF,TGTGCCAGCAACCATAACACCGGGGAGCTGTTTTTT
TRBJ2-7,many,TRBV20-1,-,CSAPPPPRGEQYF,TGCAGTGCTCCCCCCCCTCCTAGGGGCGAGCAGTACTTC
TRBJ1-2,few,TRBV12-3/TRBV12-4,-,CATTPGPVNYGYTF,TGTGCCACCACCCCCGGTCCGGTGAACTATGGCTACACCTTC
TRBJ2-2,few,TRBV5-1,TRBD1,CASSLDRVLLFF,TGCGCCAGCAGCCTCGACAGGGTTCTGCTGTTTTTT
TRBJ2-6,few,TRBV30,-,CAWSVDSGANVLTF,TGTGCCTGGAGTGTGGACTCTGGGGCCAACGTCCTGACTTTC
TRBJ2-1,-,TRBV20-1,TRBD2,CTARADLREGLYNEQFF,TGCACTGCTAGGGCGGACCTCCGGGAGGGCCTGTACAATGAGCAGTTCTTC
TRBJ2-7,-,TRBV2,TRBD1,CASSDLSGTGVEQYF,TGTGCCAGCAGTGATCTCTCCGGGACAGGGGTCGAGCAGTACTTC
TRBJ2-7,few,TRBV5-1,-,CASSLDKTYEQYF,TGCGCCAGCAGCTTGGACAAAACCTACGAGCAGTACTTC
TRBJ2-3,many,TRBV6-5,-,CASSSGTITDTQYF,TGTGCCAGCAGTTCCGGGACGATCACAGATACGCAGTATTTT
TRBJ2-7,-,TRBV5-5,-,CASSWGSSSETYEQYF,TGTGCCAGCAGCTGGGGGAGTTCTAGCGAAACCTACGAGCAGTACTTC
TRBJ2-3,few,TRBV28,TRBD2,CASSFDRTSGGLTDTQYF,TGTGCCAGCAGTTTCGATAGGACTAGCGGGGGCCTCACAGATACGCAGTATTTT
TRBJ1-1,many,TRBV27,-,CASSFLLGGQNTEAFF,TGTGCCAGCAGTTTTCTCCTGGGGGGTCAGAACACTGAAGCTTTCTTT
TRBJ2-1,many,TRBV14,TRBD1,CASSKEIDRGLSLSSYNEQFF,TGTGCCAGCAGCAAAGAGATCGACAGGGGGCTATCTCTAAGCTCCTACAATGAGCAGTTCTTC
TRBJ1-3,few,TRBV29-1,-,CSVAGRGLSGNTIYF,TGCAGCGTTGCTGGACGGGGACTCTCTGGAAACACCATATATTTT
TRBJ1-5,-,TRBV12-3/TRBV12-4,TRBD1,CASSAWTGYVNQPQNF,TGTGCCAGCAGCGCCTGGACAGGGTATGTCAATCAGCCCCAGAATTTT
TRBJ1-4,few,TRBV15,TRBD1,CATSREPTGVGEKLFF,TGTGCCACCAGCAGAGAACCGACAGGGGTTGGGGAAAAACTGTTTTTT
TRBJ1-1,many,TRBV6-1,-,CASSEIIVSELNTEAFF,TGTGCCAGCAGTGAAATTATAGTGTCGGAATTGAACACTGAAGCTTTCTTT
TRBJ2-7,-,TRBV10-3,-,CAISESWDYEQYF,TGTGCCATCAGTGAGTCCTGGGACTACGAGCAGTACTTC
TRBJ2-5,few,TRBV5-6,-,CASSSEVGETQYF,TGTGCCAGCAGCTCGGAAGTTGGAGAGACCCAGTACTTC
TRBJ2-5,few,TRBV28,-,CASSFPATLRQETQYF,TGTGCCAGCAGTTTTCCGGCGACTTTGAGGCAAGAGACCCAGTACTTC